The clone carrying this TCR beta chain has ten or more counts. The antigen is undetermined. These data are taken from a study of Graves' ophthalmopathy and Graves' hyperthyroidism. Study results and limitations: Ophthalmopathy cases were distinguished from stable hyperthyroidism by a 13-signature model, reaching around 88% sensitivity and around 81% specificity.

TCR beta CDR3 regions were amplified from RNA transcripts. An initial RT-PCR round employing HTBI primers preceded a second-round multiplex PCR. TCRdb called the multiplex PCR reads again in MiXCR, with one record for every CDR3 protein. Here the sample spans 1 million to 1.3 million distinct CDR3 sequences, 35% to 45% being singletons. The hyperthyroidism patients, aged 18 to 65, had been newly diagnosed, with under 2 months' duration. The germline gives CDR1 ENHRY, CDR2 SYGVKD. CDR3 length equals 13 residues. V lost 10 bases, J lost 5 bases, and 9 bases stayed unmatched. Sequenced material: peripheral blood or thyroid tissue (not recorded which). The clonotype originates from an adult man with Graves' hyperthyroidism. This rearrangement joins TRBV10-3 to TRBJ2-7; TRBD1 matches at 9 bases. The CDR3 loop reads CATGGDRDNEQYF. In nucleotides, the CDR3 is TGTGCCACCGGAGGGGACAGGGACAACGAGCAGTACTTC.